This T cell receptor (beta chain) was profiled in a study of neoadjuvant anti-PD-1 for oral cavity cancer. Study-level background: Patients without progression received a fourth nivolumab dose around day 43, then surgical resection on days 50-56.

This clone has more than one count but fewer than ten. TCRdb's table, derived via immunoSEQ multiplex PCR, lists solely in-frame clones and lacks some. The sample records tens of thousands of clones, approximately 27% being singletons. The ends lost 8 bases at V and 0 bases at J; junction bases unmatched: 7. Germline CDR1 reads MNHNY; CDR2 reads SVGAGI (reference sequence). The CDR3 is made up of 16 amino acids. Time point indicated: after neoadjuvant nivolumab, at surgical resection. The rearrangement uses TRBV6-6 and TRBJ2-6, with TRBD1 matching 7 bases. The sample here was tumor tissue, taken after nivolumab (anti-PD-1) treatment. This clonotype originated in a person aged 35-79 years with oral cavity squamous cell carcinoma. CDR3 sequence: CASYRGLSSGANVLTF. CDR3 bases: TGTGCCAGCTACAGGGGCCTAAGCTCTGGGGCCAACGTCCTGACTTTC.